This passage covers 10 T cell receptor beta chains from one sample sequenced in a study of blood T cell repertoires in COVID-19. The data were produced by immunoSEQ multiplex PCR, yet TCRdb's version contains in-frame clones alone and is incomplete. The table records over 250,000 clones, around 89% of them present only once. The sample taken for sequencing was peripheral blood. The receptors shown here come from a middle-aged woman who had recovered from COVID-19.

The J gene is TRBJ2-1, the V gene TRBV4-3, with D uncertain. Germline CDR1 reads LGHNA; CDR2 reads YSLEER. Trimming stripped 0 bases from V and 3 bases from J, with 15 bases between. CDR3 length: 17 residues. The DNA for the CDR3 is TGCGCCAGCAGCCAAGATGAGGCCCCACTGATCTACAATGAGCAGTTCTTC. This encodes CASSQDEAPLIYNEQFF.

V and J are TRBV2 and TRBJ2-6; D might be TRBD2 (7 bases). Germline loops: CDR1 SNHLY, CDR2 FYNNEI. V dropped 7 bases and J dropped 3 bases, with 13 bases sitting between them. The length of the CDR3 is 15 residues. CDR3 DNA: TGTGCCAGCATGGGGGGGGCGCTTGGGGCCAACGTCCTGACTTTC. Its protein product is CASMGGALGANVLTF.

The CDR3 DNA sequence: TGTGCTAGTGGTTGGGACACCAAGGACTATGGCTACACCTTC. Its protein product is CASGWDTKDYGYTF. The chain uses TRBV12-5 and TRBJ1-2; weak D call: TRBD1 (6 bases). CDR1 is LGHNT, CDR2 FRNRAP, per germline. The CDR3 runs to 14 residues. The ends were cut back, 4 bases at V and 3 bases at J, with 12 bases in the middle.

The V and J genes are TRBV19 and TRBJ1-2; TRBD1 is a possible D gene (5 bases). The V and J ends lost 4 bases and 0 bases respectively, with 9 bases between them. This CDR3 contains 14 residues. CDR1 and CDR2 from the germline V gene are LNHDA and SQIVND (reference sequence). The CDR3 spells CASSRGDPNYGYTF. The CDR3 coding sequence is TGTGCCAGTAGTAGGGGCGACCCTAACTATGGCTACACCTTC.

V gene TRBV3-1 (or the pseudogene TRBV3-2) combines with J gene TRBJ2-3; tentative D call: TRBD2 (5 bases). The V end was cut by 5 bases, the J end by 8 bases, with 8 bases between. The CDR3 runs 11 residues. Germline V gives CDR1 LGHDT, CDR2 YNNKEL (reference sequence). Here the CDR3 reads CASSSGGTQYF. Here the CDR3 DNA reads TGTGCCAGCAGCAGCGGAGGTACGCAGTATTTT.

The chain recombines TRBV19 with TRBJ1-2; 7 bases align to TRBD1. J was trimmed by 5 bases and V by 3 bases; bases with no gene match: 12. This CDR3 region has 16 residues. Germline CDR1 reads LNHDA; CDR2 reads SQIVND (reference sequence). CDR3 protein: CASSILGRGMGYGYTF. CDR3 in DNA: TGTGCCAGTAGTATCCTCGGCAGGGGGATGGGGTATGGCTACACCTTC.

The V gene is TRBV4-1, the J gene TRBJ2-7, with TRBD1 matching 7 bases. With 1 base clipped from V and 2 bases from J, the junction kept 11 bases outside the gene matches. CDR1 and CDR2 (germline): MGHRA, YSYEKL. The CDR3 is 17 residues long. The CDR3 bases are TGCGCCAGCAGCCAAGGGGAAACAGGGGTTGGGCCCTACGAGCAGTACGTC. This sequence encodes CASSQGETGVGPYEQYV.

The chain joins TRBV29-1 to TRBJ1-6; perhaps TRBD1 as D (6 bases). There are 14 residues in the CDR3. Deletions cut 6 bases from V and 12 bases from J, with 21 bases between. Germline-derived CDR1 and CDR2 are SQVTM and ANQGSEA. CDR3 sequence (DNA): TGCAGCGTAGGCCAGGGGCTTGATGGGGGACCCCTCCACTTT. Its protein product is CSVGQGLDGGPLHF.

The chain joins TRBV2 to TRBJ1-1, with a possible D match to TRBD1 (6 bases). The CDR3 contains 15 residues. V lost 4 bases, J lost 6 bases, and 18 bases lay in between. Germline CDR1 reads SNHLY; CDR2 reads FYNNEI. The CDR3 DNA sequence: TGTGCCAGCAGTGCCGCCGGGGGGGGCGTCGCTGAAGCTTTCTTT. It encodes CASSAAGGGVAEAFF.

V and J are TRBV6-5 and TRBJ1-2, with TRBD1 matching 7 bases. Germline CDR1 reads MNHEY; CDR2 reads SVGAGI. The CDR3 is 14 residues long. V lost 6 bases to trimming and J lost 2 bases; unmatched junction nucleotides: 6. The chain's CDR3 is CASRNRGSNYGYTF. CDR3 in DNA: TGTGCCAGCAGGAACAGGGGCTCCAACTATGGCTACACCTTC.